The source of this TCR beta chain is a study of neurological immune-mediated disorders. General study results and limits: Multiple sclerosis was found to have the least TCR clonal expansion, below healthy controls, and HTLV-1-associated myelopathy the most.

Time point here: longitudinal time-point 2. Germline lookup yields CDR1 SGHTA and CDR2 FQGNSA. This CDR3 has 17 residues. The junction had 8 bases not matched to a gene; V was cut back by 2 bases and J by 5 bases. From the 5' RACE reads, TCRdb called clonotypes with MiXCR, one entry per CDR3 protein. The table shows around 49,000 distinct CDR3 sequences, with about an eighth occurring only once. This clonotype was seen repeatedly, ten times or more. What it binds is unknown. Material: PBMCs. This chain uses TRBV7-2 with TRBJ2-5; 13 bases map to TRBD2. The sequence derives from a male donor with HTLV-1-associated myelopathy (HAM/TSP). The CDR3 loop reads CASSLSGLAGIWETQYF. In nucleotides, the CDR3 is TGTGCCAGCAGCTTATCGGGACTAGCGGGGATATGGGAGACCCAGTACTTC. Looking up the rest from reference TRBV7-2 and TRBJ2-5 gives the full variable domain: GAGVSQSPSNKVTEKGKDVELRCDPISGHTALYWYRQSLGQGLEFLIYFQGNSAPDKSGLPSDRFSAERTGGSVSTLTIQRTQQEDSAVYLCASSLSGLAGIWETQYFGPGTRLLVL.